Each of the 29 T cell receptor beta chains below was sequenced from the same sample in a study of blood T cell repertoires in COVID-19. Only in-frame clones appear in the TCRdb table, and some are missing; sequencing was by immunoSEQ multiplex PCR. Seen here are roughly 100,000 clones, 75% to 90% observed once, and the top ten hold 12%. The sequenced sample consisted of peripheral blood. The receptors shown here come from a human donor in a cohort sampled during active COVID-19.

The J gene is TRBJ2-2, the V gene TRBV12-3 or TRBV12-4, with D perhaps matching TRBD1 (5 bases). The germline V and J ends were trimmed by 7 bases and 6 bases, with 12 bases remaining between them. The CDR3 is 13 amino acids. DNA for the CDR3: TGTGCCAGCACCCAAAGGGGCTCCGGGGAGCTGTTTTTT. Residues: CASTQRGSGELFF.

The chain is built from TRBV4-3 and TRBJ2-7; 7 nucleotides line up with TRBD1. The junction had 4 bases not matched to a gene; V was cut back by 2 bases and J by 6 bases. The germline gives CDR1 LGHNA, CDR2 YSLEER. The CDR3 is made up of 13 amino acids. CDR3 residues: CASSQKTGFEQYF. CDR3 sequence (DNA): TGCGCCAGCAGCCAAAAGACAGGGTTCGAGCAGTACTTC.

The genes are TRBV7-2 and TRBJ1-5, with D unresolved. Looked up from germline, CDR1 is SGHTA and CDR2 is FQGNSA. V lost 1 base and J lost 6, with 13 bases in between. The CDR3 has 15 amino acids. CDR3 loop: CASSLGWREVQPQHF. The CDR3 bases are TGTGCCAGCAGCTTAGGGTGGAGGGAAGTTCAGCCCCAGCATTTT.

This clone was observed a few times. V usage is TRBV11-3 and J usage is TRBJ2-1; the D gene is possibly TRBD2 (7 bases). Germline CDR1 and CDR2: SGHNT and YENEEA. CDR3 length: 17 residues. V gave up 2 bases and J gave up 2 bases, with 16 bases separating them. The DNA of the CDR3 is TGTGCCAGCAGCTTATGGGGGGGCGGGGGCCCCTACAATGAGCAGTTCTTC. This sequence encodes CASSLWGGGGPYNEQFF.

The chain links TRBV6-2 or TRBV6-3 to TRBJ2-7, with TRBD1 as a possible D gene (6 bases). Per the germline V gene, CDR1 is MNHEY and CDR2 is SVGEGT. Between the trimmed V and J ends, which lost 2 bases and 4 bases, there was a span of 9 bases. The CDR3 extends over 13 amino acids. CDR3 residues: CASSYNRDYEQYF. The CDR3 coding sequence is TGTGCCAGCAGTTACAACAGGGATTACGAGCAGTACTTC.

V usage is TRBV3-1 (or the pseudogene TRBV3-2) and J usage is TRBJ2-7; the D gene is possibly TRBD1 (6 bases). Germline V gene lookup returns CDR1 LGHDT and CDR2 YNNKEL (reference sequence). The CDR3 has 13 amino acids. Deletions cut 2 bases from V and 5 bases from J, with 10 bases between. The CDR3 DNA reads as TGTGCCAGCAGCCAAATCAGGGGCCACGAGCAGTACTTC. Its translation is CASSQIRGHEQYF.

This clone has just a few counts. V and J are TRBV19 and TRBJ1-6, with unresolved D. The CDR3 consists of 15 residues. V lost 6 bases to trimming and J lost 3 bases, with 12 bases between them. Germline CDR1 LNHDA, CDR2 SQIVND (reference sequence). The CDR3 loop is CASRAQQIYNSPLHF. The CDR3, as DNA: TGTGCCAGTAGAGCCCAACAGATCTATAATTCACCCCTCCACTTT. Full variable domain (outside the CDR3, taken from reference TRBV19 and TRBJ1-6): DGGITQSPKYLFRKEGQNVTLSCEQNLNHDAMYWYRQDPGQGLRLIYYSQIVNDFQKGDIAEGYSVSREKKESFPLTVTSAQKNPTAFYLCASRAQQIYNSPLHFGNGTRLTVT.

This chain uses TRBV11-2 with TRBJ2-1; the match to TRBD2 covers 15 bases. The CDR3 is 16 residues long. Germline-derived CDR1 and CDR2 are SGHAT and FQNNGV. The junction had 3 bases not matched to a gene; V was cut back by 1 base and J by 8 bases. CDR3 nucleotide sequence: TGTGCCAGCAGCTTAGGGACTAGCGGGGGGGGCGATGAGCAGTTCTTC. Translated, it gives CASSLGTSGGGDEQFF. The full variable domain, in which reference TRBV11-2 and TRBJ2-1 provide the parts outside the CDR3, is EAGVAQSPRYKIIEKRQSVAFWCNPISGHATLYWYQQILGQGPKLLIQFQNNGVVDDSQLPKDRFSAERLKGVDSTLKIQPAKLEDSAVYLCASSLGTSGGGDEQFFGPGTRLTVL.

The J gene is TRBJ2-3, the V gene TRBV9; D remains ambiguous. CDR3 length: 14 residues. Germline CDR1 SGDLS, CDR2 YYNGEE. V gave up 3 bases and J gave up 2 bases, with 10 bases separating them. The CDR3 region has the DNA TGTGCCAGCAGCGACGACGCGGCCACAGATACGCAGTATTTT. Translated: CASSDDAATDTQYF.

The V call is TRBV3-1 (or the pseudogene TRBV3-2), the J call TRBJ2-5; D is perhaps TRBD2 (6 bases). V was pared by 5 bases and J by 6 bases, with 16 bases between. CDR3 size: 14 residues. Germline V gene data show CDR1 as LGHDT and CDR2 as YNNKEL (reference sequence). The CDR3 nucleotides are TGTGCCAGCAGCTCCTCGGGGGTGGACCAGACCCAGTACTTC. Protein: CASSSSGVDQTQYF.

CDR3 region: CASSSDRVRGYTF. In nucleotides, the CDR3 is TGTGCCAGCAGCTCGGACAGGGTGCGCGGCTACACCTTC. This rearrangement joins TRBV5-6 to TRBJ1-2, with TRBD1 matching over 8 bases. V was pared by 3 bases and J by 8 bases, with 6 bases of the junction left unmatched. Germline assignment: CDR1 SGHDT and CDR2 YYEEEE. This CDR3 has 13 residues.

DNA of the CDR3: TGTGCCAGCAGCCCCCATAGCGGGGCCTATAACACCGGGGAGCTGTTTTTT. Protein product: CASSPHSGAYNTGELFF. The chain couples TRBV9 to TRBJ2-2; 8 positions agree with TRBD2. Unmatched junction bases numbered 10, after V lost 4 bases and J lost 2 bases. In germline, CDR1 is SGDLS, CDR2 YYNGEE. This CDR3 has 17 residues. The full variable domain, its missing parts supplied by reference TRBV9 and TRBJ2-2, is DSGVTQTPKHLITATGQRVTLRCSPRSGDLSVYWYQQSLDQGLQFLIQYYNGEERAKGNILERFSAQQFPDLHSELNLSSLELGDSALYFCASSPHSGAYNTGELFFGEGSRLTVL.

The CDR3 reads CASSLQGANYGYTF. For the CDR3, the DNA is TGTGCCAGCAGCTTACAGGGGGCGAACTATGGCTACACCTTC. V is TRBV5-4 and J is TRBJ1-2, with TRBD1 matching 9 bases. The CDR3 has 14 residues. V gave up 2 bases and J gave up 2 bases; unmatched junction bases: 1. The germline CDR1 and CDR2 sequences are SGHNT and YYREEE (reference sequence).

This clone is medium-sized (0.01 to 0.1%). V usage is TRBV7-8 and J usage is TRBJ1-2; TRBD1 matches 12 bases. V shed 2 bases and J 8 bases; nucleotides not matched to a gene: 6. This CDR3 has 15 residues. Germline CDR1 reads SGHVS; CDR2 reads FQNEAQ. The CDR3 is CASSLRGTGGLGYTF. CDR3 coding DNA: TGTGCCAGCAGCTTAAGAGGGACAGGGGGCTTAGGCTACACCTTC.

The chain recombines TRBV19 with TRBJ2-7; 7 bases are a match to TRBD1. Germline CDR1 reads LNHDA; CDR2 reads SQIVND (reference sequence). This CDR3 is built from 15 residues. Losses at the gene ends were 5 bases for V and 6 bases for J; bases not matched to a gene: 13. Written as DNA, the CDR3 is TGTGCCAGTAGTCCGCCGACAGGGCCGAAGGTCGAGCAGTACTTC. As protein: CASSPPTGPKVEQYF. The whole variable domain, filled in from reference TRBV19 and TRBJ2-7, reads DGGITQSPKYLFRKEGQNVTLSCEQNLNHDAMYWYRQDPGQGLRLIYYSQIVNDFQKGDIAEGYSVSREKKESFPLTVTSAQKNPTAFYLCASSPPTGPKVEQYFGPGTRLTVT.

The V call is TRBV9, the J call TRBJ2-2, with 10 nucleotides matching TRBD2. CDR3 length: 18 amino acids. Germline V CDR1 and CDR2: SGDLS, YYNGEE. Trimming cost V 0 bases and J 4 bases; bases outside gene matches: 9. CDR3 in DNA: TGTGCCAGCAGCGTAGAGTTTAGCGGGGGGTCTCCCACCGGGGAGCTGTTTTTT. Its translation: CASSVEFSGGSPTGELFF.

This chain uses TRBV5-6 with TRBJ1-2, with D perhaps matching TRBD1 (6 bases). V lost 3 bases, J lost 0 bases, and 12 bases lay in between. CDR1 SGHDT and CDR2 YYEEEE come from the germline V gene. This CDR3 contains 15 residues. In DNA, the CDR3 is TGTGCCAGCAGCTATGGACAGAAACCTAACTATGGCTACACCTTC. It specifies CASSYGQKPNYGYTF.

The gene calls are TRBV3-1 (or the pseudogene TRBV3-2) and TRBJ1-6; 10 bases agree with TRBD1. Germline-derived CDR1 and CDR2 are LGHDT and YNNKEL (reference sequence). The CDR3 extends over 14 amino acids. The junction had 7 bases not matched to a gene; V was cut back by 10 bases and J by 7 bases. The CDR3 DNA follows: TGTGCCACCGGGGGGACAGGGGCCAATTCACCCCTCCACTTT. It specifies CATGGTGANSPLHF.

The chain combines TRBV11-2 with TRBJ2-5; maybe TRBD1 (5 bases). Germline-derived CDR1 and CDR2 are SGHAT and FQNNGV. The CDR3 length is 14 residues. The V end lost 7 bases, the J end lost 2 bases, and 14 bases lay between the germline ends. In DNA form, the CDR3 reads TGTGCCAGCACCCTAGGGGCCTATCAAGAGACCCAGTACTTC. Amino acid sequence: CASTLGAYQETQYF.

The chain employs TRBV5-4 and TRBJ1-2, with 7 nucleotides matching TRBD1. There are 15 residues in the CDR3. The germline V gene encodes CDR1 SGHNT and CDR2 YYREEE (reference sequence). Trimming cost V 2 bases and J 4 bases; bases outside gene matches: 8. The CDR3 sequence: CASSFTDRVGYGYTF. Here the CDR3 DNA reads TGTGCCAGCAGCTTCACCGACAGGGTGGGCTATGGCTACACCTTC.

This clone occurred once. This chain uses TRBV3-1 (or the pseudogene TRBV3-2) with TRBJ1-1; no reliable D call. Germline V gives CDR1 LGHDT, CDR2 YNNKEL (reference sequence). The V and J ends lost 3 bases and 6 bases respectively, with 8 bases between them. The CDR3 covers 12 residues. The CDR3: CASSHAMSEAFF. For the CDR3, the DNA is TGTGCCAGCAGCCATGCGATGTCTGAAGCTTTCTTT.

The J gene is TRBJ1-5, the V gene TRBV24-1; a weak D match, TRBD1 (6 bases). The CDR3 is made up of 17 amino acids. Germline V gene data show CDR1 as KGHDR and CDR2 as SFDVKD. V lost 6 bases, J lost 3 bases, and 20 bases lay in between. CDR3 loop: CATSRLPTTGHNQPQHF. CDR3 nucleotides: TGTGCCACCAGTCGTCTCCCAACGACAGGTCACAATCAGCCCCAGCATTTT.

The chain links TRBV19 to TRBJ2-2; 10 nucleotides match TRBD2. V was clipped by 4 bases and J by 6 bases; unmatched bases: 11. This CDR3 spans 17 amino acids. Germline loops: CDR1 LNHDA, CDR2 SQIVND (reference sequence). CDR3 sequence reads: CASSTQAGGHNPGELFF. CDR3 coding DNA: TGTGCCAGTAGTACCCAAGCGGGGGGGCACAATCCCGGGGAGCTGTTTTTT.

In this sample, this clone turned up a few times. The chain links TRBV7-9 to TRBJ1-6; TRBD1 is a possible D gene (6 bases). V was trimmed by 5 bases and J by 10 bases, leaving 18 bases between them. CDR1 and CDR2 (germline): SEHNR, FQNEAQ (reference sequence). The CDR3 runs to 15 residues. CDR3 sequence: CASSQRTSRGSPLHF. The DNA for the CDR3 is TGTGCCAGCAGCCAACGGACCTCAAGGGGGTCACCCCTCCACTTT.

The V call is TRBV7-9, the J call TRBJ1-1, with 7 positions matching TRBD1. The CDR3 totals 15 residues. Germline V lookup: CDR1 SEHNR, CDR2 FQNEAQ (reference sequence). Losses at the gene ends were 0 bases for V and 4 bases for J; bases not matched to a gene: 5. CDR3 bases: TGTGCCAGCAGCTTAGCGAGGGCAGGGGGCACTGAAGCTTTCTTT. It is translated as CASSLARAGGTEAFF.

The rearrangement joins TRBV11-1 to TRBJ2-5; 7 nucleotides agree with TRBD1. The trim removed 6 bases at V and 5 bases at J, leaving 9 bases unmatched. CDR3 length: 14 amino acids. Germline lookup yields CDR1 SGHAT and CDR2 FQDESV (reference sequence). CDR3 bases: TGTGCCAGCAGGCCAGGGGGTAAGGGGGAGACCCAGTACTTC. Residues: CASRPGGKGETQYF.

This chain links TRBV7-9 with TRBJ2-3; TRBD2 agrees at 8 bases. The germline CDR1 and CDR2 sequences are SEHNR and FQNEAQ (reference sequence). The J segment lost 3 bases and the V segment lost 4 bases, leaving 12 bases of the junction unmatched. This CDR3 comprises 17 residues. CDR3: CASSSTGVGGATDTQYF. As DNA, the CDR3 is TGTGCCAGCAGCTCCACCGGAGTCGGGGGGGCGACAGATACGCAGTATTTT.

The genes are TRBV5-1 and TRBJ2-3, with 11 bases that match TRBD2. V dropped 2 bases and J dropped 5; count of bases not matched to a gene: 7. The length of the CDR3 is 16 residues. Germline lookup yields CDR1 SGHRS and CDR2 YFSETQ. The CDR3 DNA reads TGCGCCAGCAGCTTTAGCGGGGGGGCCTCTGGAGATACGCAGTATTTT. This gives the protein CASSFSGGASGDTQYF.

V is TRBV5-1 and J is TRBJ2-3; D gene ambiguous. V lost 5 bases and J lost 5, with 9 bases in between. The CDR3 loop spans 12 amino acids. CDR1 is SGHRS, CDR2 YFSETQ, per germline. CDR3 region: CASREWVDTQYF. CDR3 DNA: TGCGCCAGCAGGGAGTGGGTAGATACGCAGTATTTT.